This record concerns one T cell receptor (beta chain) sequence. The protocol was immunoSEQ multiplex PCR, while the TCRdb copy is restricted to in-frame clones and leaves out a portion. Counted here are fewer than 55,000 clones, approximately 81% occurring once; the ten biggest clones make up 4% to 4.5%. These data originate in a study of T cells in tumors after PD-1 blockade. Study overall: During anti-PD-1 treatment, some patients continued daily vismodegib 150 mg.

CDR3 length: 14 residues. The ends were cut back, 3 bases at V and 7 bases at J, with 12 bases in the middle. Germline V CDR1 and CDR2: KGHSH, LQKENI. The specimen was PBMCs, collected before anti-PD-1 treatment. The TCR originated in a human donor with basal cell carcinoma. This chain connects TRBV18 to TRBJ1-4; no definite D call. The CDR3 loop reads CASSPGLVREKLFF. The CDR3 bases are TGTGCCAGCTCACCGGGCCTCGTTCGTGAAAAACTGTTTTTT.